This T cell receptor (beta chain) comes out of a study of blood T cell repertoires in COVID-19. For the study at large: COVID-19 samples collected from the United States, Italy and Spain covered acute and convalescent phases.

This clone was found a few times. Here immunoSEQ multiplex PCR was the method, and the copy in TCRdb shows in-frame clones only, minus some. The sample consists of roughly 230,000 clones, 70% to 90% of them appearing once. This sequence originates from a man between 40 and 49 years old with acute or convalescent COVID-19. The specimen was peripheral blood.

The CDR3 DNA reads TGTGCCAGCAGTTTAGTGTCCGCGGGGGGCACTGAAGCTTTCTTT. It specifies CASSLVSAGGTEAFF. The chain uses TRBV28 and TRBJ1-1, with D possibly matching TRBD1 (5 bases). The CDR3 consists of 15 residues. V was clipped by 2 bases and J by 4 bases, with 14 bases between them. Germline-derived CDR1 and CDR2 are MDHEN and SYDVKM.